This T cell receptor (beta chain) was retrieved from a study of synovial regulatory T cells in juvenile arthritis. TCRdb's copy holds only in-frame clones and misses some; the assay was immunoSEQ multiplex PCR. This repertoire includes around 9,600 clones. Per the germline V gene, CDR1 is SGHTA and CDR2 is FQGNSA. The CDR3 sequence is 15 residues long. There is no recorded DNA. The sequencing input was Treg cells from blood. The subset: remaining (HLA-DR-negative) circulating blood Treg cells. This chain links TRBV7-2 with TRBJ2-7. This TCR was recovered from a donor younger than 30 with juvenile idiopathic arthritis. CDR3: CASSLGRGGSYEQYF.